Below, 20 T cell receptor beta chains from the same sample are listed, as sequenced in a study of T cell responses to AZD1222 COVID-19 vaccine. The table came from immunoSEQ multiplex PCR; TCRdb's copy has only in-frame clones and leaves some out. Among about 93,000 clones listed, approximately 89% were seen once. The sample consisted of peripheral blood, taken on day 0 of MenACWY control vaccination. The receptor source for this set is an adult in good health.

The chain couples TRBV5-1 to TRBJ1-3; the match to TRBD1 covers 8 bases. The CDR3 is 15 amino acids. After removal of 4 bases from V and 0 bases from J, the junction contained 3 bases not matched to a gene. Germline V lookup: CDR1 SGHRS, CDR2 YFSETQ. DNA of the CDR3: TGCGCCAGCAGCACGGACAGGGCCTCTGGAAACACCATATATTTT. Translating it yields CASSTDRASGNTIYF.

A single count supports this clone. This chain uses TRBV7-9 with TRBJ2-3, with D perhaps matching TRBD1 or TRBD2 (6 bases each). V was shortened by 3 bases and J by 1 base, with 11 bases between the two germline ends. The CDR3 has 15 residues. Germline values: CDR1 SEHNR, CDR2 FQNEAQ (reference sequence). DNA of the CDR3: TGTGCCAGCAGCTTGGTGGGGGGCCGCACAGATACGCAGTATTTT. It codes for CASSLVGGRTDTQYF.

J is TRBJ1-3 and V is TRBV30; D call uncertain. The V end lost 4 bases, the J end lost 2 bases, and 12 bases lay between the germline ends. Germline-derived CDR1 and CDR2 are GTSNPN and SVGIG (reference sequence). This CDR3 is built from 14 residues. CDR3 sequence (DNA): TGTGCCTGGAAGCTGAGAAAGGCTGGAAACACCATATATTTT. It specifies CAWKLRKAGNTIYF.

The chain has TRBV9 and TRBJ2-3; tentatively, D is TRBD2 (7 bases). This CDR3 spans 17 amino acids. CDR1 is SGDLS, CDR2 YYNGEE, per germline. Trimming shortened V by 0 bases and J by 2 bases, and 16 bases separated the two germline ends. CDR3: CASSVAGGGRTTDTQYF. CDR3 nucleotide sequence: TGTGCCAGCAGCGTAGCGGGGGGCGGGAGAACCACAGATACGCAGTATTTT.

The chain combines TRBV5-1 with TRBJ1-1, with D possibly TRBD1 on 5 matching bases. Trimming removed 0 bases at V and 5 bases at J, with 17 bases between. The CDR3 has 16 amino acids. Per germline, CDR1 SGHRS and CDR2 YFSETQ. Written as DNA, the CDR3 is TGCGCCAGCAGCTTGGATGGGACGGGAGTTGTTACTGAAGCTTTCTTT. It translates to CASSLDGTGVVTEAFF.

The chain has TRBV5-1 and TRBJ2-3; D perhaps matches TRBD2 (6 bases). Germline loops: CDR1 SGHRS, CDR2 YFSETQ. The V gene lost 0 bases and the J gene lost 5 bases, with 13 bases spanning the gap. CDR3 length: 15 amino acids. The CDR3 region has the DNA TGCGCCAGCAGCTTGGCCCCTAGCGTACAAGATACGCAGTATTTT. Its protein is CASSLAPSVQDTQYF.

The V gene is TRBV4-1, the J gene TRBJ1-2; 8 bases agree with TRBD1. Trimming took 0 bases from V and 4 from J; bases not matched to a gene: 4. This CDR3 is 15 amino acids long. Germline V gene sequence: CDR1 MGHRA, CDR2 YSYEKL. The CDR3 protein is CASSQDPGQGYGYTF. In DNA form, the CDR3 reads TGCGCCAGCAGCCAAGATCCAGGACAGGGCTATGGCTACACCTTC.

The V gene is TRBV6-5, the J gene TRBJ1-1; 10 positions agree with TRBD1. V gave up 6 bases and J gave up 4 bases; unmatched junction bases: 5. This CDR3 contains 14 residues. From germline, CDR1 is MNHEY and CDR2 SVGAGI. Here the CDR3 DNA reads TGTGCCAGCAGCCGACAGGGGGCAGGCACTGAAGCTTTCTTT. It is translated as CASSRQGAGTEAFF.

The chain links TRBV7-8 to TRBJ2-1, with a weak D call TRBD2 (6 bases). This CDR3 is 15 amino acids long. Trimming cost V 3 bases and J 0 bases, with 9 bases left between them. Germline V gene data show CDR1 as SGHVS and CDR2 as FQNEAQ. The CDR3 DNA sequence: TGTGCCAGCAGCTTGTCGGGGGTCTCCTACAATGAGCAGTTCTTC. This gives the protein CASSLSGVSYNEQFF.

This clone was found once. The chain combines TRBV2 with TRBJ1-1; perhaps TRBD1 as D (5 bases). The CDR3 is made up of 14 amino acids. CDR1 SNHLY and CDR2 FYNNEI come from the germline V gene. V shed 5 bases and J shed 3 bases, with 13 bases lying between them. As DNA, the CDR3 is TGTGCCAGCAGTCGAGGTGGGGCAGACACTGAAGCTTTCTTT. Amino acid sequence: CASSRGGADTEAFF.

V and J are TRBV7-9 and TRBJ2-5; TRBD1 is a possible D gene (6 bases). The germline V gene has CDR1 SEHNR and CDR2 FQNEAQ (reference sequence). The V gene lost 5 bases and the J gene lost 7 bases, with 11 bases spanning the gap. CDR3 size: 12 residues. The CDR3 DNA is TGTGCCAGCAGCCGGGACACCGGGACCCAGTACTTC. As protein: CASSRDTGTQYF. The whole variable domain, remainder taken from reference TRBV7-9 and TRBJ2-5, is DTGVSQNPRHKITKRGQNVTFRCDPISEHNRLYWYRQTLGQGPEFLTYFQNEAQLEKSRLLSDRFSAERPKGSFSTLEIQRTEQGDSAMYLCASSRDTGTQYFGPGTRLLVL.

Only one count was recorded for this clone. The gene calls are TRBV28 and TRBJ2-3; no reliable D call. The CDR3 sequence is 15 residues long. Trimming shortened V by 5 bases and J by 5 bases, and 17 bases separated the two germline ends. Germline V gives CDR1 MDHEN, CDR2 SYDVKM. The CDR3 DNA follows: TGTGCCAGCAGTAGGCCCTCCCTTGGCGAAGATACGCAGTATTTT. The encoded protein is CASSRPSLGEDTQYF.

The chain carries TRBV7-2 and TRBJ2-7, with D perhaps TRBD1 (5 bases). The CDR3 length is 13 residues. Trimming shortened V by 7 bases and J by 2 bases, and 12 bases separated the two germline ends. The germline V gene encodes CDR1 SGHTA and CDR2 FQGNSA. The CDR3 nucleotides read TGTGCCAGCACCCGACAGCGCACCTACGAGCAGTACTTC. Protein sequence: CASTRQRTYEQYF.

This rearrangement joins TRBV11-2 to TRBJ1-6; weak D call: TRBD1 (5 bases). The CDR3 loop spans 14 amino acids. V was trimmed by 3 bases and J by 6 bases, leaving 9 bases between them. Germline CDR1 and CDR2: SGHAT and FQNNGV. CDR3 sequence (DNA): TGTGCCAGCAGCTTCGGGACTGGTAATTCACCCCTCCACTTT. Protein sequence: CASSFGTGNSPLHF.

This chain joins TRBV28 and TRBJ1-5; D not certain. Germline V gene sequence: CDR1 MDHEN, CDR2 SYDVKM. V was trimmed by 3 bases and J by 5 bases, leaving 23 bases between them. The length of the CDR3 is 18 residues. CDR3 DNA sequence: TGTGCCAGCAGTTTGGTACGAGGGTTAGGGTCCCTTGATCAGCCCCAGCATTTT. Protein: CASSLVRGLGSLDQPQHF.

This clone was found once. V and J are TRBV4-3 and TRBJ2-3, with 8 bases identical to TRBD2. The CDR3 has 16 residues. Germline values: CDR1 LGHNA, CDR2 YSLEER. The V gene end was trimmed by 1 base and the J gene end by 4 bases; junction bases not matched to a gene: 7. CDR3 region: CASSQVPGLAADTQYF. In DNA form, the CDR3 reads TGCGCCAGCAGCCAAGTCCCCGGACTAGCTGCAGATACGCAGTATTTT.

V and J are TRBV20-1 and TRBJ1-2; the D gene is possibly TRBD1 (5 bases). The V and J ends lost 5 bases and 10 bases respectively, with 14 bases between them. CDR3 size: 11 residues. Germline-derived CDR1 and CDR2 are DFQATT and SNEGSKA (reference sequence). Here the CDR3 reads CSAAGPGAYTF. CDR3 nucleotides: TGCAGTGCTGCGGGGCCCGGAGCCTACACCTTC.

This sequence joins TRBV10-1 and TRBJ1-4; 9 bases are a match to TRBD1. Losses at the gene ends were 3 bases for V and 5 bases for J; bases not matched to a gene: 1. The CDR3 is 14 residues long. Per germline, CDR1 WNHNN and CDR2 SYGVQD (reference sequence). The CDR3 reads CASSDGTGNEKLFF. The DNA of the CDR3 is TGCGCCAGCAGTGATGGGACAGGGAATGAAAAACTGTTTTTT.

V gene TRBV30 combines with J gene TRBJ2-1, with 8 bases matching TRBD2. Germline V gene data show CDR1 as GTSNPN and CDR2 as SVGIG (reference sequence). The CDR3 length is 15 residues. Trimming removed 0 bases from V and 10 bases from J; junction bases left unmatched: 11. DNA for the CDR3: TGTGCCTGGAGTGTACGGGCGGTAGCGGGGTTGGAGCAGTTCTTC. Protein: CAWSVRAVAGLEQFF.

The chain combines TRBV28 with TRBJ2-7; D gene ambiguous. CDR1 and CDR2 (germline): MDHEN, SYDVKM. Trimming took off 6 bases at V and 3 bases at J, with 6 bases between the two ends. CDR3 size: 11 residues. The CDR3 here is CASSYSYEQYF. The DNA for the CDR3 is TGTGCCAGCAGCTACAGCTACGAGCAGTACTTC.